This entry concerns a single T cell receptor (beta chain). The CDR3 has 15 residues. The ends were cut back, 4 bases at V and 0 bases at J, with 10 bases in the middle. In germline, CDR1 is LGHNA, CDR2 YSLEER. RNA, once extracted, was reverse transcribed into cDNA for use as the sequencing template. Here immunoSEQ multiplex PCR was the method, and the copy in TCRdb shows in-frame clones only, minus some. The table shows some 210,000 clones, with approximately 65% occurring only once. This entry belongs to a study of CD8+ T cells in alopecia areata. The treatment: oral pan-JAK inhibitor, 5-10 mg twice daily. PBMCs were stained for CD3, CD4 and CD8, and CD4+ and CD8+ T cells were sorted.

The rearrangement joins TRBV4-3 to TRBJ2-1, with D perhaps given as TRBD1 or TRBD2 (5 bases each). The sequencing here drew on CD4+ T cells sorted from blood, taken between weeks 43 and 45, from a patient treated with tofacitinib. This TCR was sampled from a human donor with alopecia areata. This CDR3 is CASSLGVGSYNEQFF. For the CDR3, the DNA is TGCGCCAGCAGCCTGGGGGTCGGCTCCTACAATGAGCAGTTCTTC.